This T cell receptor (beta chain) comes out of a study of T cell repertoires in cytomegalovirus infection. Notes on the study in general: Frequencies of public TCR beta families were cumulated, and this identified carriers of CMV plus the relevant HLA.

TCRdb re-called the reads through MiXCR, storing one row per CDR3 protein. The sample lists approximately 290,000 distinct CDR3 sequences, under 30% occurring once. As regards this clonotype: Antigen unknown.

V lost 7 bases, J lost 5 bases, and 20 bases lay in between. Germline V gives CDR1 LNHDA, CDR2 SQIVND (reference sequence). This CDR3 comprises 15 residues. This rearrangement joins TRBV19 to TRBJ2-5; D is perhaps TRBD2 (6 bases). This receptor was identified in a human donor in good health (CMV status not recorded). Some clones in this sample may be carry-over from other donors' samples. Sequencing was done on a sample of PBMCs. Here the CDR3 reads CASKTIIRGMETQYF. CDR3 bases: TGTGCCAGTAAAACAATCATACGGGGGATGGAGACCCAGTACTTC.